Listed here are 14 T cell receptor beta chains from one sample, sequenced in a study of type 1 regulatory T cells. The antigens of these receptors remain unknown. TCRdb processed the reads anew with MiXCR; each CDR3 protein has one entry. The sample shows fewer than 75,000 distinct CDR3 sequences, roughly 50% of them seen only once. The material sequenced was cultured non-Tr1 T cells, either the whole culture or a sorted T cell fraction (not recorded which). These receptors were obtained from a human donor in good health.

Written as DNA, the CDR3 is TGTGCCAGCAGCTTCCAGAGAGGCCAAGGAACTAATGAAAAACTGTTTTTT. Amino acids: CASSFQRGQGTNEKLFF. The chain recombines TRBV11-2 with TRBJ1-4; D uncertain. Germline loops: CDR1 SGHAT, CDR2 FQNNGV. The CDR3 consists of 17 residues. V was pared by 3 bases and J by 1 base, with 15 bases between.

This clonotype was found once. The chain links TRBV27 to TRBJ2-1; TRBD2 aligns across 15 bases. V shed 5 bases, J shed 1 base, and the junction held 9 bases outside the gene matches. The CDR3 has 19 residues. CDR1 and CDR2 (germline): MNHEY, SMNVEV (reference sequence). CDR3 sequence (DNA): TGTGCCAGCAGTATCCCGGGACTAGCGGGGGGTTTATCCTACAATGAGCAGTTCTTC. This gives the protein CASSIPGLAGGLSYNEQFF.

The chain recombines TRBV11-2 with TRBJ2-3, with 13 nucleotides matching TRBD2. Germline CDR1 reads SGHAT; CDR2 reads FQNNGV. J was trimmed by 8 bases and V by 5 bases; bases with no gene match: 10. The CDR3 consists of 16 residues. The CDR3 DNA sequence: TGTGCCAGCAGCGGGGCGACTAGCGGGGGGACGGGTACGCAGTATTTT. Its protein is CASSGATSGGTGTQYF. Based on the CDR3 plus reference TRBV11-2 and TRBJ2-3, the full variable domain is EAGVAQSPRYKIIEKRQSVAFWCNPISGHATLYWYQQILGQGPKLLIQFQNNGVVDDSQLPKDRFSAERLKGVDSTLKIQPAKLEDSAVYLCASSGATSGGTGTQYFGPGTRLTVL.

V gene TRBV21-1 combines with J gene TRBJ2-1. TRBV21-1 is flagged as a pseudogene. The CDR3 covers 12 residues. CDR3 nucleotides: TGTGCCAGCAGCAAAAGCTGCAGGGAGCAGTTCTTC. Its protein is CASSKSCREQFF.

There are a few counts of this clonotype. The CDR3 loop reads CASSPGGNRGEQYF. CDR3 DNA sequence: TGTGCCAGCAGCCCAGGGGGCAACAGGGGCGAGCAGTACTTC. The chain couples TRBV7-6 to TRBJ2-7; TRBD1 matches 8 bases. This CDR3 comprises 14 residues. Germline assignment: CDR1 SGHVS and CDR2 FNYEAQ. V gave up 5 bases and J gave up 6 bases; unmatched junction bases: 9. Looking up the rest from reference TRBV7-6 and TRBJ2-7 gives the full variable domain: GAGVSQSPRYKVTKRGQDVALRCDPISGHVSLYWYRQALGQGPEFLTYFNYEAQQDKSGLPNDRFSAERPEGSISTLTIQRTEQRDSAMYRCASSPGGNRGEQYFGPGTRLTVT.

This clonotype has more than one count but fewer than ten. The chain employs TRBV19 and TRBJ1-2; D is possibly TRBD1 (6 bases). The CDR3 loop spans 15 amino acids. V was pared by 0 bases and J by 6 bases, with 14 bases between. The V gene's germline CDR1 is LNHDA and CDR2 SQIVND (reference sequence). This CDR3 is CASSIDQGSLDGYTF. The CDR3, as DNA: TGTGCCAGTAGTATAGATCAGGGGAGCTTGGATGGCTACACCTTC.

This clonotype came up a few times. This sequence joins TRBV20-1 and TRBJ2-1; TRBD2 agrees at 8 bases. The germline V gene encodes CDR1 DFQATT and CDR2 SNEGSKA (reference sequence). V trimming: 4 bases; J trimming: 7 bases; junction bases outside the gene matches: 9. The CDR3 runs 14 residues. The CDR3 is CSATLSGGHNEQFF. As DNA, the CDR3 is TGCAGTGCTACCCTATCGGGGGGGCATAATGAGCAGTTCTTC.

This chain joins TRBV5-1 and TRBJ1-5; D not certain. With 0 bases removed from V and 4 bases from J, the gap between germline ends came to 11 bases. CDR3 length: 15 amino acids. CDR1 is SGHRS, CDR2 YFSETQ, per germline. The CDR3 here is CASSLEGSPNQPQHF. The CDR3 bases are TGCGCCAGCAGCTTGGAGGGTTCGCCGAATCAGCCCCAGCATTTT.

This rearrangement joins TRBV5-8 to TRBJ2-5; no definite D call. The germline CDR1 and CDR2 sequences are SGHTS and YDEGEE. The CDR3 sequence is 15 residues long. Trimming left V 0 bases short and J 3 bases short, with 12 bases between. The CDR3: CASSLGRYGKETQYF. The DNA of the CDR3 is TGTGCCAGCAGCTTGGGTCGGTACGGAAAAGAGACCCAGTACTTC.

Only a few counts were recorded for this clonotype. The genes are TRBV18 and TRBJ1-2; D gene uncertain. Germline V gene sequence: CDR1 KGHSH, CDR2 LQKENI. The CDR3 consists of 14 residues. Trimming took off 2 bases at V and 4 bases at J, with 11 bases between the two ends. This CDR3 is CASSPSQVGYGYTF. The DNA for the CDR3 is TGTGCCAGCTCACCATCCCAGGTGGGCTATGGCTACACCTTC. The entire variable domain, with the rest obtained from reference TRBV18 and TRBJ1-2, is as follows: NAGVMQNPRHLVRRRGQEARLRCSPMKGHSHVYWYRQLPEEGLKFMVYLQKENIIDESGMPKERFSAEFPKEGPSILRIQQVVRGDSAAYFCASSPSQVGYGYTFGSGTRLTVV.

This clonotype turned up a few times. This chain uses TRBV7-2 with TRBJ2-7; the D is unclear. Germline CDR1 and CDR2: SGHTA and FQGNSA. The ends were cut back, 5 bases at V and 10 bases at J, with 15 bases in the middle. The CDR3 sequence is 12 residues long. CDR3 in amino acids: CASSNQRETQYF. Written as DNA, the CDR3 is TGTGCCAGCAGCAACCAAAGGGAAACCCAGTACTTC.

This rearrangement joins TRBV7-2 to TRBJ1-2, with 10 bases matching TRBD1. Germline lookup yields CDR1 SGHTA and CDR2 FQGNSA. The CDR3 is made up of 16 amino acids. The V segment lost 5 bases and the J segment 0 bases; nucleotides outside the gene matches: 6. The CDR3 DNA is TGTGCCAGCAGCCCAGCCGGGACAGGGGCTAACTATGGCTACACCTTC. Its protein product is CASSPAGTGANYGYTF.

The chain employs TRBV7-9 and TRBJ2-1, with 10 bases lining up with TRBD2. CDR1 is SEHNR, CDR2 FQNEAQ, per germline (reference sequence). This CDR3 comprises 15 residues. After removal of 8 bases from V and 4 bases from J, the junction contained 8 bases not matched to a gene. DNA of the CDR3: TGTGCCAGCGGGGTAGCGGGGGGAGATTACAATGAGCAGTTCTTC. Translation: CASGVAGGDYNEQFF.

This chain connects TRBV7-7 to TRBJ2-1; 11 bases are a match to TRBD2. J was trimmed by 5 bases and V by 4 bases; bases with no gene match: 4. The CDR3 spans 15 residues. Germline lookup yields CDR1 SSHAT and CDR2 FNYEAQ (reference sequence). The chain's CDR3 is CASSSGTSGNNEQFF. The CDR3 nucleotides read TGTGCCAGCAGCTCCGGGACTAGCGGAAACAATGAGCAGTTCTTC. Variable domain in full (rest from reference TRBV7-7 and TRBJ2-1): GAGVSQSPRYKVTKRGQDVTLRCDPISSHATLYWYQQALGQGPEFLTYFNYEAQPDKSGLPSDRFSAERPEGSISTLTIQRTEQRDSAMYRCASSSGTSGNNEQFFGPGTRLTVL.